The clone carrying this T cell receptor (beta chain) has a single count. No antigen is known for it. This entry belongs to a study of a mutant IDH1 vaccine in newly diagnosed glioma. Across the whole study: Beginning 4-6 weeks after radiotherapy alone, or with temozolomide cycles, vaccination took place. Standard pretreatment was either radiotherapy, temozolomide, or, for most, radiochemotherapy with temozolomide.

Time point noted: week 11, during vaccination. In the vaccine, a single dose held 300 ug of the mutant IDH1 20-mer peptide, along with topical imiquimod. New IDH1-mutant, ATRX-lost WHO grade 3 or 4 astrocytomas occurred in donors. The CDR3 loop spans 14 amino acids. Germline assignment: CDR1 LNHDA and CDR2 SQIVND (reference sequence). V gave up 5 bases and J gave up 0 bases, with 8 bases separating them. This table comes from immunoSEQ multiplex PCR, and its TCRdb copy is limited to in-frame clones, with some not included. The table includes roughly 60,000 clones, about 84% detected once. The clonotype originates from a man aged 25-40 years with glioma. Specimen: PBMCs, collected from a glioma patient whose treatment included an IDH1 peptide vaccine. This chain joins TRBV19 and TRBJ2-1, with D possibly TRBD1 on 6 matching bases. The CDR3, as DNA: TGTGCCAGTAGTCCGGGACACTCCTACAATGAGCAGTTCTTC. Translation: CASSPGHSYNEQFF.